This T cell receptor (beta chain) emerged from a study of OX40 agonist ivuxolimab in advanced cancers. The V end lost 4 bases, the J end lost 2 bases, and 15 bases lay between the germline ends. Looked up from germline, CDR1 is SGHVS and CDR2 is FNYEAQ. This CDR3 is 15 amino acids long. Only in-frame clones appear in the TCRdb table, and some are missing; sequencing was by immunoSEQ multiplex PCR. The sample lists some 77,000 clones, about 92% seen once, with 6.5% to 9.5% in the top ten. The receptor comes from an adult with an advanced solid tumor such as melanoma, head and neck, liver or kidney cancer. The chain recombines TRBV7-6 with TRBJ2-7; D is unclear. The sample in question was CD4+ or CD8+ T cells sorted from blood, obtained in a trial of the OX40 agonist ivuxolimab. The CDR3: CASSYHRNGTYEQYF. The CDR3 bases are TGTGCCAGCAGCTACCACCGGAACGGAACCTACGAGCAGTACTTC.